This T cell receptor (beta chain) was found in a study of shared clonotypes between healthy human individuals. Study background: Three plates were used per donor for CD4 naive, three for CD4 memory, two for CD8 naive and one for CD8 memory.

Germline trimming cut 5 bases from V and 9 bases from J; bases unmatched to any gene: 7. CDR1 is SQVTM, CDR2 ANQGSEA, per germline. The CDR3 consists of 14 residues. Genomic DNA of every subset was divided equally among multiple immunoSEQ plates. Per sorted-subset replicate PCR, input was around 200 ng DNA, representing roughly 30,000 T cell genomes. Profiling relied on immunoSEQ multiplex PCR, and the TCRdb table lists in-frame clones only, not all of them. The sample lists 2 million to 2.5 million clones, 80% to 95% occurring once. CD4+ cells underwent separation, giving CD45RA+ naive and CD45RA-negative memory subsets.

Sequenced material: naive CD4+ T cells from PBMCs. As for subset: CD45RA+ positively selected. This chain uses TRBV29-1 with TRBJ2-1, with 13 bases matching TRBD2. The origin of this receptor is a man between 18 and 35 years old in good health. Some clones in this sample may be carry-over from other donors' samples. CDR3 residues: CSVRGLAGAIEQFF. Here the CDR3 DNA reads TGCAGCGTTCGAGGACTAGCGGGAGCCATTGAGCAGTTCTTC.